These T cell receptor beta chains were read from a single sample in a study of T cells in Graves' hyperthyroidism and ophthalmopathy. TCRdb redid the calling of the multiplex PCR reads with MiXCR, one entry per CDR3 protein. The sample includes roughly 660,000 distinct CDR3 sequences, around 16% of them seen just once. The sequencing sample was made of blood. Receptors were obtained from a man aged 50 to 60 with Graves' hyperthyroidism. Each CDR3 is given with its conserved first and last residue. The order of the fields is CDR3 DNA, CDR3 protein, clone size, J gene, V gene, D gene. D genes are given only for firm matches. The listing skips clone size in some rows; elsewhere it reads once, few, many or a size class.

DNA: TGTGCCAGCTCACCATCAACAGGCCTGAACACTGAAGCTTTCTTT
CDR3: CASSPSTGLNTEAFF
size: many
J: TRBJ1-1
V: TRBV18
D: NA

DNA: TGTGCCAGCTCACCGGGACAGGGGAGGGGTAGCTCCTACAATGAGCAGCTCTTC
CDR3: CASSPGQGRGSSYNEQLF
size: NA
J: TRBJ2-1
V: TRBV18
D: TRBD1

DNA: TGCGCCAGCGCGCAGGGAGGTCGGAATATGGGAGATACGCAGTATTTT
CDR3: CASAQGGRNMGDTQYF
size: many
J: TRBJ2-3
V: TRBV5-1
D: NA

DNA: TGTGCCAGCAGCCCCGGGGCGTACTACGAGCAGTACTTC
CDR3: CASSPGAYYEQYF
size: few
J: TRBJ2-7
V: TRBV7-3
D: NA

DNA: TGTGCCAGCAGCTTCTTACAGGGAGGGCCTCAAAACGAGCAGTACTTC
CDR3: CASSFLQGGPQNEQYF
size: few
J: TRBJ2-7
V: TRBV9
D: NA

DNA: TGCAGTGCGATCACAGGGACGGCGGGGCAGTTCTTC
CDR3: CSAITGTAGQFF
size: many
J: TRBJ2-1
V: TRBV20-1
D: NA

DNA: TGTGCCAGCAGTACTCCGGGGCGAGAGAGTTCCTACGAGCAGTACTTC
CDR3: CASSTPGRESSYEQYF
size: many
J: TRBJ2-7
V: TRBV28
D: NA

DNA: TGTGCCAGCAGCCGACAGGTCGGCGAATTTAACTATGGCTACACCTTC
CDR3: CASSRQVGEFNYGYTF
size: NA
J: TRBJ1-2
V: TRBV7-9
D: NA

DNA: TGTGCCAGTAGTATCGGGGGAGCGAACACTGAAGCTTTCTTT
CDR3: CASSIGGANTEAFF
size: few
J: TRBJ1-1
V: TRBV19
D: NA

DNA: TGTGCCATCAGTGAGGGAGGAGTTTCGAGCGATACGCAGTATTTT
CDR3: CAISEGGVSSDTQYF
size: many
J: TRBJ2-3
V: TRBV10-3
D: NA

DNA: TGTGCCAGCAGCGTAGCTGGGTGGGACGAGCAGTACTTC
CDR3: CASSVAGWDEQYF
size: many
J: TRBJ2-7
V: TRBV9
D: NA

DNA: TGTGCCAGCAGCGCGGGACGGAACACCGGGGAGCTGTTTTTT
CDR3: CASSAGRNTGELFF
size: many
J: TRBJ2-2
V: TRBV7-2
D: NA

DNA: TGTGCCAGCAGCTTAGGTGGGAGGGAGACCCAGTACTTC
CDR3: CASSLGGRETQYF
size: many
J: TRBJ2-5
V: TRBV7-2
D: NA

DNA: TGTGCCAGCAGCGGAGCCAAAGAGGGACTTGGGGGCGAGCAGTACTTC
CDR3: CASSGAKEGLGGEQYF
size: many
J: TRBJ2-7
V: TRBV6-1
D: NA

DNA: TGCGCCAGCAGCTTGGCCGCAGGAATCGGAAACACCATATATTTT
CDR3: CASSLAAGIGNTIYF
size: many
J: TRBJ1-3
V: TRBV5-1
D: NA

DNA: TGTGCCAGCAGCTTAATTCTTCTAGCGGGAGAGGACGAGCAGTACTTC
CDR3: CASSLILLAGEDEQYF
size: few
J: TRBJ2-7
V: TRBV7-3
D: TRBD2

DNA: TGCGCCAGCAGCCAAAGGGTGCGGAGCTCCTACAATGAGCAGTTCTTC
CDR3: CASSQRVRSSYNEQFF
size: NA
J: TRBJ2-1
V: TRBV4-3
D: NA

DNA: TGTGCCAGCAGTTACTCGATTGGGGTCGGCACTGAAGCTTTCTTT
CDR3: CASSYSIGVGTEAFF
size: NA
J: TRBJ1-1
V: TRBV6-2/TRBV6-3
D: NA

DNA: TGTGCCAGCAGGAGGACAGCTGAAGCTTTCTTT
CDR3: CASRRTAEAFF
size: many
J: TRBJ1-1
V: TRBV28
D: NA

DNA: TGCGCCAGCAGCCGAGAATGGGGCGGCGGCACTGAAGCTTTCTTT
CDR3: CASSREWGGGTEAFF
size: NA
J: TRBJ1-1
V: TRBV5-1
D: NA

DNA: TGTGCCAGCAGTGGAAGGCTAGCGGGCCGGAACACCGGGGAGCTGTTTTTT
CDR3: CASSGRLAGRNTGELFF
size: many
J: TRBJ2-2
V: TRBV2
D: TRBD2

DNA: TGTGCCAGCAGCGCGGACAGCAACTCCTACAATGAGCAGTTCTTC
CDR3: CASSADSNSYNEQFF
size: many
J: TRBJ2-1
V: TRBV7-8
D: NA

DNA: TGTGCCAGCTCACTGGAACAGGGGCCCAGCACTGAAGCTTTCTTT
CDR3: CASSLEQGPSTEAFF
size: NA
J: TRBJ1-1
V: TRBV18
D: TRBD1

DNA: TGTGCCAGTAGGATGCGGCCGGGGCCCGACTACGAGCAGTACTTC
CDR3: CASRMRPGPDYEQYF
size: NA
J: TRBJ2-7
V: TRBV19
D: NA

DNA: TGTGCCAGCAGTGAAGCGATGGGGGGCGAGTCGGAGACCCAGTACTTC
CDR3: CASSEAMGGESETQYF
size: many
J: TRBJ2-5
V: TRBV2
D: NA

DNA: TGTGCCAGCAGTTTGGCTAGCGGGAGCATTTACAATGAGCAGTTCTTC
CDR3: CASSLASGSIYNEQFF
size: many
J: TRBJ2-1
V: TRBV28
D: TRBD2

DNA: TGTGCCAGCAGTTTACTGGTTGAAGCTTTCTTT
CDR3: CASSLLVEAFF
size: many
J: TRBJ1-1
V: TRBV28
D: NA

DNA: TGTGCCATCAATCGGGGTGGTGAGCAGTACTTC
CDR3: CAINRGGEQYF
size: NA
J: TRBJ2-7
V: TRBV10-3
D: NA

DNA: TGCGCCAGCAGCTTATCCGACGGTTACACTAATGAGCAGTTCTTC
CDR3: CASSLSDGYTNEQFF
size: NA
J: TRBJ2-1
V: TRBV5-1
D: NA

DNA: TGCAGCGTTGAATCGCAGGGGGGAGGATATGGCTACACCTTC
CDR3: CSVESQGGGYGYTF
size: NA
J: TRBJ1-2
V: TRBV29-1
D: TRBD1

DNA: TGTGCCTGGAGCGAAGAGAGTACAGTCTGGGGCAATCAGCCCCAGCATTTT
CDR3: CAWSEESTVWGNQPQHF
size: many
J: TRBJ1-5
V: TRBV30
D: NA

DNA: TGTGCCAGTAGTATGGGTGGGCAGGGCAATCAGCCCCAGCATTTT
CDR3: CASSMGGQGNQPQHF
size: NA
J: TRBJ1-5
V: TRBV19
D: NA

DNA: TGTGCCAGCAGTTACCACTCGAAGAGTGTTAGTGTGGAGACCCAGTACTTC
CDR3: CASSYHSKSVSVETQYF
size: many
J: TRBJ2-5
V: TRBV6-5
D: NA

DNA: TGTGCCAGCGGACTAGCGGCCACCTCCTACGAGCAGTACTTC
CDR3: CASGLAATSYEQYF
size: many
J: TRBJ2-7
V: TRBV2
D: TRBD2

DNA: TGCGCCAGCAGTGAGGGGGACAGGGGTGTGAATGAGCAGTTCTTC
CDR3: CASSEGDRGVNEQFF
size: few
J: TRBJ2-1
V: TRBV10-2
D: TRBD1

DNA: TGCAGTGCTAGAGACGGCGGGGGACATAGCAATCAGCCCCAGCATTTT
CDR3: CSARDGGGHSNQPQHF
size: NA
J: TRBJ1-5
V: TRBV20-1
D: NA

DNA: TGCAGCGTTGAAAGAGGGCTTGGCTACACCTTC
CDR3: CSVERGLGYTF
size: few
J: TRBJ1-2
V: TRBV29-1
D: NA

DNA: TGTGCCAGCAGCTTAGAAGACAGGGAGGACGGCTACACCTTC
CDR3: CASSLEDREDGYTF
size: many
J: TRBJ1-2
V: TRBV13
D: TRBD1

DNA: TGTGCCAGCAGTTACTCTCCGGGACTAGCGGGAGAACGCCAAGAGACCCAGTACTTC
CDR3: CASSYSPGLAGERQETQYF
size: many
J: TRBJ2-5
V: TRBV6-5
D: TRBD2

DNA: TGTGCCTGGAGCAGACAGGGCTATGGCTACACCTTC
CDR3: CAWSRQGYGYTF
size: many
J: TRBJ1-2
V: TRBV30
D: TRBD1

DNA: TGTGCCAGCAGCCATTCTCCTCTAGCGCTTTACTACAATGAGCAGTTCTTC
CDR3: CASSHSPLALYYNEQFF
size: NA
J: TRBJ2-1
V: TRBV3-1
D: NA

DNA: TGTGCCAGCAGTTTCGGCCCGGGACAGGAGTACGAGCAGTACTTC
CDR3: CASSFGPGQEYEQYF
size: many
J: TRBJ2-7
V: TRBV28
D: TRBD1

DNA: TGTGCCAGCAGTTGGGGTATGGGTGAGCAGTACTTC
CDR3: CASSWGMGEQYF
size: many
J: TRBJ2-7
V: TRBV28
D: NA

DNA: TGTGCCAGCAGCTTACGGGTTAGCCCAGATACGCAGTATTTT
CDR3: CASSLRVSPDTQYF
size: NA
J: TRBJ2-3
V: TRBV7-2
D: NA

DNA: TGTGCCAGCAGTTCCGGGACTTTGACTAGCACAGATACGCAGTATTTT
CDR3: CASSSGTLTSTDTQYF
size: many
J: TRBJ2-3
V: TRBV28
D: NA

DNA: TGTGCCAGCAGCCAGGGACAGGGAGACTACACCTTC
CDR3: CASSQGQGDYTF
size: many
J: TRBJ1-2
V: TRBV11-2
D: TRBD1

DNA: TGTGCCAGCAGTTGGCGCGCGGGATCAGATACGCAGTATTTT
CDR3: CASSWRAGSDTQYF
size: NA
J: TRBJ2-3
V: TRBV6-2/TRBV6-3
D: NA

DNA: TGTGCCAGCAGTTTGAGAAGGGACAGGGGCACCGGGGAGCTGTTTTTT
CDR3: CASSLRRDRGTGELFF
size: many
J: TRBJ2-2
V: TRBV12-3/TRBV12-4
D: TRBD1

DNA: TGTGCCAGCATCCCCCGCGGACGAGGGGACACTGAAGCTTTCTTT
CDR3: CASIPRGRGDTEAFF
size: many
J: TRBJ1-1
V: TRBV13
D: NA

DNA: TGTGCCAGCAGTGAACGGGCAGCCGGTCAGCCCCAGCATTTT
CDR3: CASSERAAGQPQHF
size: many
J: TRBJ1-5
V: TRBV2
D: NA

DNA: TGTGCCAGCAGTTACTCGAGGAGCGGGAGGGCTCGCACCGGGGAGCTGTTTTTT
CDR3: CASSYSRSGRARTGELFF
size: NA
J: TRBJ2-2
V: TRBV6-5
D: TRBD2

DNA: TGTGCCAGCAGCTTAGTACAGGGAGTCTATGGCTACACCTTC
CDR3: CASSLVQGVYGYTF
size: few
J: TRBJ1-2
V: TRBV7-9
D: NA

DNA: TGTGCCAGCAGTCCTATAGCGGGAGCCGCCTACAATGAGCAGTTCTTC
CDR3: CASSPIAGAAYNEQFF
size: many
J: TRBJ2-1
V: TRBV2
D: TRBD2

DNA: TGTGCCAGCAGTGAAGCGCTTCGGGGGACAGGGGTCGATGAGCAGTTCTTC
CDR3: CASSEALRGTGVDEQFF
size: NA
J: TRBJ2-1
V: TRBV2
D: TRBD1

DNA: TGTGCCAGCAGCTCAAACCCAGGGGGTGGCACCGGGGAGCTGTTTTTT
CDR3: CASSSNPGGGTGELFF
size: NA
J: TRBJ2-2
V: TRBV7-2
D: TRBD1

DNA: TGTGCCAGCAATCCCGGGACCGAATCCTACGAGCAGTACTTC
CDR3: CASNPGTESYEQYF
size: many
J: TRBJ2-7
V: TRBV2
D: NA

DNA: TGTGCCAGTAGGGGGGACCGCTTGATGAACACTGAAGCTTTCTTT
CDR3: CASRGDRLMNTEAFF
size: NA
J: TRBJ1-1
V: TRBV19
D: NA

DNA: TGTGCCAGCAAGGGCGGGGAATGGCAAGAGACCCAGTACTTC
CDR3: CASKGGEWQETQYF
size: NA
J: TRBJ2-5
V: TRBV6-1
D: NA

DNA: TGCAGTGCTAGAGATCCGGGACTAGCGGGAGAAGTTGGAGAGACCCAGTACTTC
CDR3: CSARDPGLAGEVGETQYF
size: many
J: TRBJ2-5
V: TRBV20-1
D: TRBD2